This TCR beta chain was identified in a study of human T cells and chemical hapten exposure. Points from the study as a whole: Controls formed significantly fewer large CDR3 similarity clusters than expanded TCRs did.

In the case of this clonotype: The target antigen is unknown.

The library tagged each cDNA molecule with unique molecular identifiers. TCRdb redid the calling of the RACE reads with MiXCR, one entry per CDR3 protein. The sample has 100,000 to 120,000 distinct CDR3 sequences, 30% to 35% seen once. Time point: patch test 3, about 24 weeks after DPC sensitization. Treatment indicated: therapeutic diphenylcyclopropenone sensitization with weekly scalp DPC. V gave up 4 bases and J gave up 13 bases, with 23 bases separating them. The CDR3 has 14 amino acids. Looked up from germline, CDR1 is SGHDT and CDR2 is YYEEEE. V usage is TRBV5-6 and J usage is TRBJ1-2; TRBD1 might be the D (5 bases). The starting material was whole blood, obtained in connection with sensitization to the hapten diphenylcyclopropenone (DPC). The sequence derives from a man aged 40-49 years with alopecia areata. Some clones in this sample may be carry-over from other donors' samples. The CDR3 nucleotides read TGTGCCAGCAGCGGCGGGACGGCCCAGGCCTCCTCCACCTTC. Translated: CASSGGTAQASSTF.